Below are 17 T cell receptor beta chains sequenced from a single sample in a study of response to subunit inactivated influenza vaccine (dated by TCRdb to 2017 to 2018). Library method: RT-PCR. Instrument on record: Illumina HiSeq 2500. TCRdb reprocessed the public reads (quality trimming at Q25 with fastp, clone calling with MiXCR) and kept in-frame beta chains. Each entry is one CDR3 protein sequence, shown with its most common DNA and genes. For this sample the table gives approximately 520,000 distinct CDR3 sequences, of which about 25% were detected only once. Clones ranked in the top ten supply under 2.5% of the sample. The starting material was CD4+ T cells sorted from PBMCs, obtained roughly 5 days after vaccination. These receptors came from a man aged 50 to 60 who received an inactivated influenza vaccine. Donor details come from another sample of the same person, matched by shared clones.

The chain is built from TRBV4-1 and TRBJ2-3, with D perhaps matching TRBD2 (5 bases). CDR3 length: 15 residues. The germline gives CDR1 MGHRA, CDR2 YSYEKL. V shed 0 bases and J shed 11 bases, with 18 bases lying between them. The CDR3 sequence is CASSQEATTPREQYF. CDR3 in DNA: TGCGCCAGCAGCCAAGAGGCGACTACCCCAAGGGAGCAGTATTTT.

The chain links TRBV12-3 or TRBV12-4 to TRBJ1-2; TRBD1 is a possible D gene (5 bases). This CDR3 contains 17 residues. V lost 1 base and J 3 bases, leaving 18 bases between the germline ends. The CDR3: CASSLEAGIGTDYGYTF. CDR3 DNA: TGTGCCAGCAGTTTAGAGGCAGGGATCGGGACTGACTATGGCTACACCTTC.

This clonotype was seen just once. The chain employs TRBV20-1 and TRBJ1-5; unclear D gene. The V gene lost 0 bases and the J gene lost 3 bases, with 15 bases spanning the gap. The CDR3 is 16 amino acids. CDR1 and CDR2 from the germline V gene are DFQATT and SNEGSKA (reference sequence). DNA for the CDR3: TGCAGTGCTAGAGATGGGAGGGAGGGAATCAATCAGCCCCAGCATTTT. Translated, it gives CSARDGREGINQPQHF.

This clonotype was detected a few times. This rearrangement joins TRBV9 to TRBJ2-3; D remains unclear. CDR3 length equals 15 residues. V was pared by 0 bases and J by 4 bases, with 12 bases between. The germline CDR1 and CDR2 sequences are SGDLS and YYNGEE. The CDR3 nucleotides read TGTGCCAGCAGCGTAGGGGATAGTCGCGCAGATACGCAGTATTTT. Protein product: CASSVGDSRADTQYF. Supplemented by reference TRBV9 and TRBJ2-3, the full variable domain reads DSGVTQTPKHLITATGQRVTLRCSPRSGDLSVYWYQQSLDQGLQFLIQYYNGEERAKGNILERFSAQQFPDLHSELNLSSLELGDSALYFCASSVGDSRADTQYFGPGTRLTVL.

This clonotype has a handful of counts. This chain links TRBV3-1 with TRBJ2-7; D is perhaps TRBD2 (5 bases). V lost 0 bases and J 6 bases, leaving 15 bases between the germline ends. Germline CDR1 and CDR2: LGHDT and YNNKEL (reference sequence). This CDR3 region has 15 residues. Here the CDR3 reads CASSQDGLVRAEQYF. Written as DNA, the CDR3 is TGTGCCAGCAGCCAAGATGGTCTAGTGAGGGCCGAGCAGTACTTC.

This clonotype has just a few counts. The rearrangement uses TRBV20-1 and TRBJ2-1; no definite D call. The CDR3 is made up of 12 amino acids. Looked up from germline, CDR1 is DFQATT and CDR2 is SNEGSKA (reference sequence). Trimming pared 3 bases from V and 8 bases from J, leaving 11 bases between. This chain's CDR3 is CSAREISDEQFF. For the CDR3, the DNA is TGCAGTGCTAGGGAGATTTCAGATGAGCAGTTCTTC.

This clonotype has a handful of counts. This chain joins TRBV12-3 or TRBV12-4 and TRBJ1-3; unclear D gene. The germline V and J ends were trimmed by 3 bases and 0 bases, with 12 bases remaining between them. There are 16 residues in the CDR3. Written as DNA, the CDR3 is TGTGCCAGCAGTTTGATGCCTGTATCCTCTGGAAACACCATATATTTT. Amino acid sequence: CASSLMPVSSGNTIYF.

This clonotype has more than one count but fewer than ten. The chain carries TRBV12-3 or TRBV12-4 and TRBJ2-5, with D perhaps TRBD2 (6 bases). The CDR3 totals 15 residues. Trimming pared 3 bases from V and 4 bases from J, leaving 15 bases between. CDR3 in amino acids: CASSLSPGSGETQYF. DNA of the CDR3: TGTGCCAGCAGTTTGTCGCCCGGGAGTGGAGAGACCCAGTACTTC.

The chain employs TRBV7-8 and TRBJ2-5; D is possibly TRBD2 (7 bases). The CDR3 totals 15 residues. Trimming removed 3 bases from V and 5 bases from J, with 16 bases in between. Germline V gene sequence: CDR1 SGHVS, CDR2 FQNEAQ. The CDR3 nucleotides read TGTGCCAGCAGCTTCAGAAGGGGGGGCGCGGAGACCCAGTACTTC. Encoded protein: CASSFRRGGAETQYF.

V and J are TRBV20-1 and TRBJ1-1, with D unresolved. Germline V gives CDR1 DFQATT, CDR2 SNEGSKA (reference sequence). This CDR3 contains 14 residues. Trimming stripped 0 bases from V and 7 bases from J, with 15 bases between. CDR3 bases: TGCAGTGCTAGAGAGCGGACGCTGGTTAGTGAAGCTTTCTTT. Translated, it gives CSARERTLVSEAFF.

The sample holds a few counts of this clonotype. The chain is built from TRBV5-1 and TRBJ1-2; D gene uncertain. This CDR3 contains 12 residues. CDR1 and CDR2 (germline): SGHRS, YFSETQ. V shed 0 bases and J shed 8 bases, with 8 bases lying between them. Here the CDR3 DNA reads TGCGCCAGCAGCTTGGATGAGTTCGGCTACACCTTC. Translated, it gives CASSLDEFGYTF.

This clonotype has a handful of counts. The chain employs TRBV4-2 and TRBJ2-2; 8 bases agree with TRBD2. CDR1 and CDR2 from the germline V gene are LGHNA and YNFKEQ. This CDR3 has 17 amino acids. The V gene end was trimmed by 1 base and the J gene end by 1 base; junction bases not matched to a gene: 5. In DNA, the CDR3 is TGTGCCAGCAGCCAAGTCGGGACTAGTAGGAACACCGGGGAGCTGTTTTTT. Its protein product is CASSQVGTSRNTGELFF.

The J gene is TRBJ2-1, the V gene TRBV7-2; TRBD2 matches 13 bases. Looked up from germline, CDR1 is SGHTA and CDR2 is FQGNSA. The CDR3 extends over 17 amino acids. The V segment lost 4 bases and the J segment 6 bases; nucleotides outside the gene matches: 9. The CDR3 DNA sequence: TGTGCCAGCAGCTCGTACCCGGGACTAGCGGGATTCAATGAGCAGTTCTTC. Its protein is CASSSYPGLAGFNEQFF.

V usage is TRBV12-3 or TRBV12-4 and J usage is TRBJ1-3; 9 nucleotides agree with TRBD1. The CDR3 has 15 amino acids. Unmatched junction bases numbered 2, after V lost 3 bases and J lost 2 bases. CDR3 sequence reads: CASSFTGGAGNTIYF. The CDR3 nucleotides read TGTGCCAGCAGTTTTACAGGGGGCGCTGGAAACACCATATATTTT.

This clonotype was picked up a small number of times. The V gene is TRBV11-2, the J gene TRBJ2-5; TRBD1 matches at 8 bases. After removal of 5 bases from V and 4 bases from J, the junction contained 15 bases not matched to a gene. CDR1 SGHAT and CDR2 FQNNGV come from the germline V gene. This CDR3 comprises 17 residues. The CDR3 nucleotides are TGTGCCAGCAGCCGACGAATTGGACAGGGCGGTGGAGAGACCCAGTACTTC. Translation: CASSRRIGQGGGETQYF.

The V call is TRBV9, the J call TRBJ2-2; 12 bases align to TRBD2. The CDR3 extends over 18 amino acids. Germline CDR1 is SGDLS and CDR2 is YYNGEE. V lost 3 bases to trimming and J lost 8 bases; unmatched junction nucleotides: 14. As DNA, the CDR3 is TGTGCCAGCAGCGATCCTCACAGGACTAGCGGGACGGGAGGGGAGCTGTTTTTT. Translating it yields CASSDPHRTSGTGGELFF.

This clonotype has a handful of counts. The chain joins TRBV4-1 to TRBJ1-5, with a tentative D call TRBD1 (5 bases). Germline assignment: CDR1 MGHRA and CDR2 YSYEKL. Trimming stripped 0 bases from V and 3 bases from J, with 12 bases between. The CDR3 has 16 amino acids. For the CDR3, the DNA is TGCGCCAGCAGCCAAGAGTACGCCAGGGACAATCAGCCCCAGCATTTT. Its translation: CASSQEYARDNQPQHF.